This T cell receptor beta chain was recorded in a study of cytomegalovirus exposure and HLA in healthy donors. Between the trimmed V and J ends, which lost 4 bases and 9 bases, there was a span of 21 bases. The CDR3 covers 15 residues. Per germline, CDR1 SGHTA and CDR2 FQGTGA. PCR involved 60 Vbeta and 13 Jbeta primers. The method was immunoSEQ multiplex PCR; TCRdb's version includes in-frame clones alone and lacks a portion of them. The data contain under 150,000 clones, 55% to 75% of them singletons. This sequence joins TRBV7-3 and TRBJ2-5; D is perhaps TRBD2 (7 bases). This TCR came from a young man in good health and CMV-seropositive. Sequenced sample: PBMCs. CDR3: CASSSWGWGGSAQYF. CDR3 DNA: TGTGCCAGCAGCTCCTGGGGTTGGGGGGGCTCGGCCCAGTACTTC.